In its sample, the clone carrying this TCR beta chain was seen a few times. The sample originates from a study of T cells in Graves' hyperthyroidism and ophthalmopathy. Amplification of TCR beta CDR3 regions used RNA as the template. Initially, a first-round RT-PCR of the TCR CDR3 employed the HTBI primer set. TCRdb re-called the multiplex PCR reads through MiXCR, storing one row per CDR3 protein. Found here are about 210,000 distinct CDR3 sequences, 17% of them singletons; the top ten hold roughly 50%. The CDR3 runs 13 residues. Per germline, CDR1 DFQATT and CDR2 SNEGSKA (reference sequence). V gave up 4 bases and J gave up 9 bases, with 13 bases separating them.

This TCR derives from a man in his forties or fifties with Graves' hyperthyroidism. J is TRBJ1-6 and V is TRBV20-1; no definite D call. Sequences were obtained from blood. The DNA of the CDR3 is TGCAGTGCTAATAGTCATAGTGGTTCACCCCTCCACTTT. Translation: CSANSHSGSPLHF.